The present T cell receptor (beta chain) was sequenced within a study of blood T cell repertoires in COVID-19 (TCRdb year 2020). Some background on the complete study: Collaborator samples came from the United States, Italy and Spain and covered acute and convalescent phases of COVID-19. The material from the prospective study consisted of cDNA or gDNA derived from T cells, B-cell-depleted T cells, or PBMCs. The dataset comprised deeply sampled blood TCRbeta repertoires from subjects exposed to, actively infected with, or recovered from COVID-19. The repertoires were released in a freely available public database meant as a resource for research on the immune response to SARS-CoV-2. Samples were obtained from the ongoing ImmuneRACE study (first 160 participants) and from approximately 1,200 subjects provided by 6 global collaborators. Sample metadata almost always included a de-identified subject ID, COVID-19 status, age in years and sex. Where HLA class I and class II types were available, the types were taken from metadata supplied by the sample provider, not from assay-based typing.

TCRbeta CDR3 regions were amplified from genomic DNA by means of the immunoSEQ Assay, a bias-controlled multiplex PCR. The original pipeline was this. The number of nucleated cells in each sample was estimated from the amplification of reference gene primers within the assay. To quantify the absolute abundance of each unique TCRbeta CDR3 rearrangement, sequence reads were collapsed and filtered. Productive Simpson clonality was computed per sample as the square root of Simpson's diversity index over productive rearrangements. As stored in TCRdb, this immuneACCESS dataset retains in-frame rearrangements with V and J assigned. A fraction of the clones does not appear; measured against another copy, unresolved V genes explain less than half of the discrepancy, and the remainder lacks a known reason. V, J and clone size are those of that table, while D and trimming were read from the DNA. The sample contains over 100,000 clones, more than 75% of them found a single time. Of the sample, approximately 10% is held by the ten largest clones.

This clone has more than one count but fewer than ten. Its antigen is not yet known. It has no much larger one-base neighbor in the sample; base qualities were not kept. General study outcomes and caveats: The amount of clinical and demographic metadata varied by source and participant and was provided uncurated.

The germline V gene sets CDR1 to MNHNS and CDR2 to SASEGT. Unmatched junction bases come to 7, with V trimmed by 4 bases and J by 3 bases. The CDR3 numbers 16 residues from cysteine through phenylalanine. Only the CDR3 portion is preserved as DNA: 48 bases, with reading frame beginning at the first base. One collaborating source in Seattle enrolled patients during active infection and followed them longitudinally through the course of disease. Each collaborating institution followed its own protocols to collect whole blood in K2EDTA tubes. For TCRbeta analysis, collaborators shipped samples as frozen whole blood, isolated PBMCs, or DNA extracted from either of those sample types.

The sequenced sample consisted of peripheral blood. The chain is encoded by TRBV6-1 joined to TRBJ1-1, and TRBD1 matches 11 of the central bases. This TCR came from a woman aged 65 to 85 with COVID-19, enrolled during active disease. The CDR3 region: CASSGDRGKGDTEAFF. In nucleotides, the sequence is TGTGCCAGCAGTGGGGACAGGGGGAAAGGGGACACTGAAGCTTTCTTT.